This TCR beta chain was captured by sequencing in a study of cytomegalovirus exposure and HLA in healthy donors. Study-wide results and caveats: Using the classifier, cytomegalovirus status was reportedly diagnosed with high specificity and sensitivity. Some public TCRs appeared in many individuals, while most sequences were rare. According to the study, 150 to 200 TCR beta chains were cytomegalovirus-associated.

Trimming shortened V by 3 bases and J by 6 bases, and 15 bases separated the two germline ends. The CDR3 has 14 residues. CDR1 and CDR2 (germline): LNHNV, YYDKDF (reference sequence). The donors were members of the validation cohort, which comprised approximately 120 subjects and was separate from the first cohort of 600 to 850 subjects. TCRdb's table, derived via immunoSEQ multiplex PCR, lists solely in-frame clones and lacks some. Here the sample spans about 120,000 clones, approximately 88% being singletons. As for this clone: No antigen is known for it.

V usage is TRBV15 and J usage is TRBJ2-7; a weak D match, TRBD1 (5 bases). The material sequenced was PBMCs. This receptor was obtained from a woman aged 18-35 years in good health and CMV-seropositive. DNA of the CDR3: TGTGCCACCAGCAGTTACCAAGGGGTGGCCGAGCAGTACTTC. Encoded protein: CATSSYQGVAEQYF.